The rows below give T cell receptor beta chains drawn from one sample of a study of shared clonotypes between healthy human individuals. This table comes from immunoSEQ multiplex PCR, and its TCRdb copy is limited to in-frame clones, with some not included. Among roughly 2.4 million clones listed, about 94% were seen once. Sequenced sample: naive CD4+ T cells sorted from blood. Every receptor here comes from a man between 18 and 29 years old in good health. The CDR3 runs from the conserved cysteine through the conserved F or W. The D gene is left open where the match is weak. Clone size is stated in some rows and not others, as once, few, many or a class when expanded.

NA	NA	TRBV5-1	TRBJ2-5	CASSLGASGPETQYF	TGCGCCAGCAGCTTGGGGGCGTCAGGGCCGGAGACCCAGTACTTC
TRBD2	NA	TRBV30	TRBJ2-3	CAGKGLAGADTQYF	TGTGCCGGGAAAGGACTAGCGGGAGCAGATACGCAGTATTTT
NA	NA	TRBV5-4	TRBJ2-5	CASRFEAQETQYF	TGTGCCAGCAGGTTTGAGGCCCAAGAGACCCAGTACTTC
TRBD1	NA	TRBV5-8	TRBJ1-5	CASSRDSYSNQPQHF	TGTGCCAGCAGCAGGGACAGTTATAGCAATCAGCCCCAGCATTTT
TRBD2	NA	TRBV19	TRBJ2-2	CASSSLWTSGKTGELFF	TGTGCCAGTAGTAGTCTATGGACTAGCGGGAAAACCGGGGAGCTGTTTTTT
TRBD1	NA	TRBV5-1	TRBJ2-3	CASSLGDSLPDTQYF	TGCGCCAGCAGCTTGGGGGACAGCCTGCCAGATACGCAGTATTTT
TRBD1	NA	TRBV6-1	TRBJ2-3	CASSAYTGTGVSDTQYF	TGTGCCAGCAGTGCATATACCGGGACAGGGGTTAGTGATACGCAGTATTTT
NA	NA	TRBV7-3	TRBJ2-2	CASSFYPVGPNTGELFF	TGTGCCAGCAGCTTCTACCCTGTTGGCCCGAACACCGGGGAGCTGTTTTTT
NA	few	TRBV30	TRBJ1-3	CAGSVGLVGNTIYF	TGTGCTGGATCGGTAGGCCTCGTAGGAAACACCATATATTTT
NA	NA	TRBV30	TRBJ1-3	CAWSAGSGNTIYF	TGTGCCTGGAGTGCAGGGTCAGGAAACACCATATATTTT
NA	NA	TRBV30	TRBJ2-7	CAWRALAYEQYF	TGTGCCTGGAGGGCATTAGCCTACGAGCAGTACTTC
NA	NA	TRBV5-6	TRBJ2-1	CASTTGSYNEQFF	TGTGCCAGCACAACGGGGTCCTACAATGAGCAGTTCTTC
NA	NA	TRBV10-2	TRBJ2-3	CASSDGGRGTDTQYF	TGCGCCAGCAGTGACGGGGGGCGGGGGACAGATACGCAGTATTTT
NA	NA	TRBV9	TRBJ1-6	CASSVEMNWGWNSPLHF	TGTGCCAGCAGCGTAGAGATGAATTGGGGGTGGAATTCACCCCTCCACTTT
NA	NA	TRBV5-1	TRBJ2-2	CASSPSWTGELFF	TGCGCCAGCAGCCCAAGCTGGACCGGGGAGCTGTTTTTT
NA	NA	TRBV5-6	TRBJ1-2	CASSRSFYGYTF	TGTGCCAGCAGCCGGTCGTTCTATGGCTACACCTTC
TRBD2	once	TRBV27	TRBJ2-2	CASSLNSPYRAGGPGGELFF	TGTGCCAGCAGTTTAAATTCCCCGTACCGCGCGGGAGGGCCGGGCGGGGAGCTGTTTTTT